A single sample gave rise to the 23 T cell receptor beta chains below, sequenced in a study of vaccination effects on CD4 cells after COVID-19. The table came from immunoSEQ multiplex PCR; TCRdb's copy has only in-frame clones and leaves some out. Of about 65,000 clones detected, roughly four fifths appear once; the ten largest clones hold roughly 2.8%. Their antigens remain unidentified. Before sequencing, viral peptide pools were used by the ViraFEST assay to expand antigen-specific CD4+ T cells. Isolating CD4+ T cells followed 9 to 11 days of culture. None of the vaccinated had previously contracted SARS-CoV-2, and their nucleocapsid antibodies tested negative. This specimen consisted of CD4+ T cells from PBMCs cultured with HCoV-NL63 spike peptides, obtained before COVID-19 vaccination. The receptor source for this set is a human donor who received a COVID-19 vaccine.

This clone was seen once. The CDR3 sequence is CASSSTGTGGRTEAFF. CDR3 DNA sequence: TGCGCCAGCAGCTCCACCGGGACAGGGGGCCGCACTGAAGCTTTCTTT. The chain recombines TRBV5-1 with TRBJ1-1, with 12 nucleotides matching TRBD1. The germline V gene has CDR1 SGHRS and CDR2 YFSETQ. The CDR3 loop spans 16 amino acids. V lost 3 bases to trimming and J lost 4 bases; unmatched junction nucleotides: 7. Based on the CDR3 plus reference TRBV5-1 and TRBJ1-1, the full variable domain is KAGVTQTPRYLIKTRGQQVTLSCSPISGHRSVSWYQQTPGQGLQFLFEYFSETQRNKGNFPGRFSGRQFSNSRSEMNVSTLELGDSALYLCASSSTGTGGRTEAFFGQGTRLTVV.

The chain is built from TRBV14 and TRBJ2-5; a weak D match, TRBD1 (6 bases). V gave up 2 bases and J gave up 5 bases, with 12 bases separating them. From germline, CDR1 is SGHDN and CDR2 FVKESK. The CDR3 is made up of 14 amino acids. CDR3 sequence reads: CASSQPTGLETQYF. The CDR3, as DNA: TGTGCCAGCAGCCAACCCACAGGGCTGGAGACCCAGTACTTC.

The CDR3 is CASSNPQGANQPQHF. In nucleotides, the CDR3 is TGTGCCAGCAGCAACCCACAGGGGGCTAATCAGCCCCAGCATTTT. The gene calls are TRBV6-2 or TRBV6-3 and TRBJ1-5; 9 nucleotides line up with TRBD1. Germline V gene lookup returns CDR1 MNHEY and CDR2 SVGEGT. The CDR3 runs 15 residues. J lost 4 bases, V lost 6 bases, and 7 bases had no gene match.

The chain uses TRBV28 and TRBJ2-1; TRBD2 aligns across 10 bases. In germline, CDR1 is MDHEN, CDR2 SYDVKM. This CDR3 has 17 residues. V lost 5 bases, J lost 2 bases, and 9 bases stayed unmatched. The chain's CDR3 is CASSSPGSGGAYNEQFF. DNA of the CDR3: TGTGCCAGCAGTAGCCCCGGGAGCGGGGGGGCCTACAATGAGCAGTTCTTC.

The gene calls are TRBV10-1 and TRBJ2-3; TRBD2 matches at 12 bases. V gave up 5 bases and J gave up 6 bases; unmatched junction bases: 3. Germline V gives CDR1 WNHNN, CDR2 SYGVQD (reference sequence). The CDR3 totals 14 residues. CDR3 protein: CASSRTSGVDTQYF. As DNA, the CDR3 is TGCGCCAGCAGTCGGACTAGCGGGGTTGATACGCAGTATTTT.

V usage is TRBV3-1 (or the pseudogene TRBV3-2) and J usage is TRBJ2-1, with a tentative D call TRBD2 (6 bases). Germline V gene sequence: CDR1 LGHDT, CDR2 YNNKEL (reference sequence). V lost 2 bases to trimming and J lost 2 bases, with 7 bases between them. The CDR3 is 14 amino acids. Here the CDR3 DNA reads TGTGCCAGCAGCCAACGACTAGCCTACAATGAGCAGTTCTTC. It yields the protein CASSQRLAYNEQFF.

J is TRBJ1-1 and V is TRBV11-3, with D unclear. Per germline, CDR1 SGHNT and CDR2 YENEEA. The CDR3 contains 13 residues. Trimming removed 5 bases from V and 0 bases from J, with 7 bases in between. CDR3 region: CASSQSLNTEAFF. Here the CDR3 DNA reads TGTGCCAGCAGCCAATCACTGAACACTGAAGCTTTCTTT.

The DNA for the CDR3 is TGTGCCAGCCCCCGGGGTGAAGCTTTCTTT. Translating it yields CASPRGEAFF. The gene calls are TRBV12-3 or TRBV12-4 and TRBJ1-1; D gene unclear. The CDR3 consists of 10 residues. V was cut by 8 bases and J by 7 bases, with 8 bases left in between.

This clone was seen once. This chain connects TRBV9 to TRBJ2-5; no firm D call. This CDR3 is built from 12 residues. Germline assignment: CDR1 SGDLS and CDR2 YYNGEE. CDR3: CADGTQQETQYF. The CDR3, as DNA: TGTGCTGATGGAACCCAACAAGAGACCCAGTACTTC.

This chain joins TRBV5-1 and TRBJ2-1; the match to TRBD1 covers 7 bases. Trimming took 5 bases from V and 6 from J; bases not matched to a gene: 5. Germline CDR1 and CDR2: SGHRS and YFSETQ. The length of the CDR3 is 13 residues. The CDR3 DNA reads as TGCGCCAGCAGTACCGGGACAGCCAATGAGCAGTTCTTC. Its protein product is CASSTGTANEQFF.

DNA of the CDR3: TGTGCCAGCAGCTTGGGGACTGTTAACTCAGATACGCAGTATTTT. Its protein product is CASSLGTVNSDTQYF. The chain links TRBV5-5 to TRBJ2-3, with D possibly TRBD2 on 5 matching bases. The CDR3 is 15 amino acids. Germline V gives CDR1 SGHKS, CDR2 YYEKEE (reference sequence). Trimming removed 0 bases from V and 4 bases from J, with 12 bases in between.

V and J are TRBV3-1 (or the pseudogene TRBV3-2) and TRBJ1-1; D call uncertain. V gave up 4 bases and J gave up 1 base, with 7 bases separating them. Per the germline V gene, CDR1 is LGHDT and CDR2 is YNNKEL (reference sequence). The CDR3 has 13 residues. In DNA form, the CDR3 reads TGTGCCAGCAGCCGCCGACAGAACACTGAAGCTTTCTTT. Translation gives CASSRRQNTEAFF.

This clone has just a few counts. The CDR3 is CASTLGARNSPLHF. CDR3 nucleotide sequence: TGTGCCAGTACCCTCGGGGCCAGGAATTCACCCCTCCACTTT. The V call is TRBV19, the J call TRBJ1-6; D is perhaps TRBD1 (5 bases). The V and J ends lost 7 bases and 7 bases respectively, with 14 bases between them. From germline, CDR1 is LNHDA and CDR2 SQIVND (reference sequence). The CDR3 consists of 14 residues. The full variable domain, rest sourced from reference TRBV19 and TRBJ1-6, is DGGITQSPKYLFRKEGQNVTLSCEQNLNHDAMYWYRQDPGQGLRLIYYSQIVNDFQKGDIAEGYSVSREKKESFPLTVTSAQKNPTAFYLCASTLGARNSPLHFGNGTRLTVT.

The chain joins TRBV14 to TRBJ2-2, with D tentatively TRBD1 (6 bases). Germline assignment: CDR1 SGHDN and CDR2 FVKESK. V lost 3 bases, J lost 1 base, and 12 bases lay in between. The CDR3 is 16 amino acids. CDR3 nucleotide sequence: TGTGCCAGCAGCCACCAATCGACAGGGAACACCGGGGAGCTGTTTTTT. Amino acids: CASSHQSTGNTGELFF.

The rearrangement joins TRBV5-4 to TRBJ2-5, with D maybe TRBD2 (5 bases). Germline V gene data show CDR1 as SGHNT and CDR2 as YYREEE (reference sequence). CDR3 length: 13 residues. V gave up 3 bases and J gave up 5 bases, with 11 bases separating them. The CDR3 DNA is TGTGCCAGCAGCTATGGGAGTTGGGAGACCCAGTACTTC. Translating gives CASSYGSWETQYF.

This rearrangement joins TRBV9 to TRBJ2-3; D may be TRBD2 (6 bases). Deletions cut 0 bases from V and 3 bases from J, with 8 bases between. The germline V gene encodes CDR1 SGDLS and CDR2 YYNGEE. The CDR3 loop spans 14 amino acids. The CDR3 bases are TGTGCCAGCAGCGTAGGGGGGGTTACAGATACGCAGTATTTT. It yields the protein CASSVGGVTDTQYF.

The gene calls are TRBV5-8 and TRBJ2-3, with TRBD2 identical over 7 bases. Losses at the gene ends were 7 bases for V and 4 bases for J; bases not matched to a gene: 18. The CDR3 has 17 residues. Germline V CDR1 and CDR2: SGHTS, YDEGEE. The CDR3 DNA reads as TGTGCCAGCCCTATATGGTGGTCTAGCGGAAATCCAGATACGCAGTATTTT. Amino acids: CASPIWWSSGNPDTQYF.

The V gene is TRBV23-1, the J gene TRBJ2-7, with TRBD2 as a possible D gene (5 bases). TRBV23-1 is reported as an ORF; its role is uncertain. Between the trimmed V and J ends, which lost 3 bases and 3 bases, there was a span of 18 bases. The CDR3 covers 16 residues. The CDR3: CASSHPPPRVNYEQYV. CDR3 DNA sequence: TGCGCCAGCAGTCACCCGCCGCCGAGGGTAAACTACGAGCAGTACGTC.

This chain connects TRBV6-6 to TRBJ2-3; D unclear. This CDR3 spans 12 amino acids. V shed 7 bases and J shed 3 bases, with 8 bases lying between them. Germline CDR1 is MNHNY and CDR2 is SVGAGI (reference sequence). In DNA, the CDR3 is TGTGCCAGCACGCCCGGGACAGATACGCAGTATTTT. Translated: CASTPGTDTQYF.

This chain uses TRBV6-5 with TRBJ2-3; D tentatively reads TRBD1 or TRBD2 (5 bases each). Germline loops: CDR1 MNHEY, CDR2 SVGAGI. Trimming cost V 3 bases and J 9 bases, with 19 bases left between them. The CDR3 covers 15 residues. DNA for the CDR3: TGTGCCAGCAGTTATCAGGGCAGTTGGGGAGAAACGCAGTATTTT. Protein sequence: CASSYQGSWGETQYF.

This clone has more than one count but fewer than ten. This sequence joins TRBV4-2 and TRBJ1-1; D gene ambiguous. The V gene's germline CDR1 is LGHNA and CDR2 YNFKEQ. The CDR3 totals 15 residues. V was trimmed by 0 bases and J by 5 bases, leaving 13 bases between them. CDR3 loop: CASSQEPSSSTEAFF. Written as DNA, the CDR3 is TGTGCCAGCAGCCAAGAACCCAGTTCTAGTACTGAAGCTTTCTTT.

The chain has TRBV9 and TRBJ2-1; 7 nucleotides agree with TRBD1. The junction had 6 bases not matched to a gene; V was cut back by 0 bases and J by 6 bases. The CDR3 is 15 residues long. Germline V CDR1 and CDR2: SGDLS, YYNGEE. This chain's CDR3 is CASSVDGTARNEQFF. The DNA of the CDR3 is TGTGCCAGCAGCGTAGATGGGACAGCCCGCAATGAGCAGTTCTTC.

The J gene is TRBJ2-4, the V gene TRBV5-1; 8 bases align to TRBD2. CDR3 size: 16 residues. J lost 3 bases, V lost 4 bases, and 9 bases had no gene match. Germline values: CDR1 SGHRS, CDR2 YFSETQ. CDR3 region: CASSTGLGGSKNIQYF. The CDR3 bases are TGCGCCAGCAGCACGGGACTAGGGGGGAGCAAAAACATTCAGTACTTC.